This TCR beta chain was obtained from a study of human T cells and chemical hapten exposure. The wider study: Alopecia areata, totalis or universalis affected patients, mainly female. The study, taken as a whole, reports: Donors were affected by alopecia, so their immune reaction might vary from that of healthy individuals.

As for time point: patch test 2, 6 weeks after DPC sensitization. Treatment denoted: therapeutic diphenylcyclopropenone sensitization with weekly scalp DPC. TCRdb reanalysed the RACE reads using MiXCR and keeps one entry per CDR3 protein. Of approximately 80,000 distinct CDR3 sequences detected, 10% to 13% appear once; the ten largest clones hold under 2.5%. This clonotype has at least ten counts. Its antigen is as yet unknown. The germline CDR1 and CDR2 sequences are MNHEY and SMNVEV (reference sequence). V was pared by 4 bases and J by 1 base, with 8 bases of the junction left unmatched. The CDR3 runs 16 residues.

The chain couples TRBV27 to TRBJ1-2, with 8 bases fitting TRBD1. The starting material was whole blood, obtained in connection with sensitization to the hapten diphenylcyclopropenone (DPC). The TCR comes from a woman under 40 with alopecia areata. Some clones in this sample may be carry-over from other donors' samples. The CDR3 DNA is TGTGCCAGCAGTTCGCGGACAGGGACCCTTAACTATGGCTACACCTTC. It translates to CASSSRTGTLNYGYTF.